The rows below give T cell receptor beta chains drawn from one sample of a study of T-cell memory formation after mild COVID-19. TCRdb redid the calling of the 5' RACE reads with MiXCR, one entry per CDR3 protein. The table records tens of thousands of distinct CDR3 sequences, roughly 25% of them present only once. Sequencing used PBMCs or a T cell subset sorted from them (not recorded which). The source of these receptors is a man between 18 and 29 years old who had mild COVID-19 (a few samples of this study predate the infection). Cell type and time point are not known. The conserved cysteine and the conserved F or W are not part of the CDR3 here.

v_gene | CDR3aa
TRBV19 | ASSPPRQPQH
TRBV5-1 | ASSPGTGTGNTIY
TRBV7-8 | ASSGRGDQPQH
TRBV19 | ASSIGSGNSPLH
TRBV6-2/TRBV6-3 | ASAKVVYEQY
TRBV28 | ASSLGTVPPQY
TRBV24-1 | ATSDLQDSGLYNEQF
TRBV9 | ASSVSGGAEQF
TRBV7-6 | ASSYGTGTDTQY
TRBV4-1 | ASSQTGTLNQPQH
TRBV20-1 | SASSLAAPYEQY
TRBV6-2/TRBV6-3 | ASGVAGNLVHEQF
TRBV4-1 | ASSPLTVAEGYT
TRBV4-1 | ASSPRWVSNQPQH
TRBV15 | ATSSLGDHLAETQY
TRBV4-1 | ASSQFGGGTHNEQF
TRBV5-1 | ASSLGNEAF
TRBV4-1 | ASSYGVEQY
TRBV7-9 | ASSLAGAGRTGELF
TRBV24-1 | ATSDSGQGLADTQY
TRBV2 | ASSARTDGGDTQY
TRBV12-3/TRBV12-4 | ASSFETNGYT
TRBV15 | ATSAGGLAMNTEAF
TRBV28 | ASSLGRNQPQH